The 32 T cell receptor beta chains below were found in one sample sequenced in a study of beta chain features in type 1 diabetes (dated by TCRdb to between 2018 and 2020). The library relied on the immunoSEQ multiplex PCR assay. All of the isolated RNA was reverse transcribed with the High Capacity cDNA Reverse Transcription Kit, so expressed TCRB transcripts were sequenced. The table was pulled from immuneACCESS by TCRdb, which kept in-frame rearrangements only. Such tables lose some clones; where checked, under half of the loss comes from unresolved V genes, and the rest has no known cause. This sample gives over 120,000 clones in total; about 10% of them show up just once. The ten largest clones capture approximately 1.3% of the sample. The sequenced sample consisted of naive CD4+ T cells from blood. The cell subset or site label on this specimen signifies: true naive CD4+ T cells. Receptors were obtained from a man younger than 30 in good health.

The chain uses TRBV21-1 and TRBJ1-4; the table names TRBD1, a call not compared with the DNA. TRBV21-1 is reported as a pseudogene. The CDR3 contains 14 residues. CDR3 loop: CASSKDGPNEKLFF. The CDR3, as DNA: TGTGCCAGCAGCAAAGATGGGCCGAATGAAAAACTGTTTTTT.

This clone was seen only a few times. This chain links TRBV7-3 with TRBJ2-1; 7 bases match TRBD2. V shed 5 bases, J shed 8 bases, and the junction held 9 bases outside the gene matches. This CDR3 comprises 14 residues. From germline, CDR1 is SGHTA and CDR2 FQGTGA. The CDR3: CASSRSGAPDEQFF. CDR3 coding DNA: TGTGCCAGCAGCCGGAGCGGGGCCCCCGATGAGCAGTTCTTC.

This clone was seen more than once but under ten times. The chain has TRBV11-2 and TRBJ1-4; D gene ambiguous. CDR1 and CDR2 from the germline V gene are SGHAT and FQNNGV. V gave up 0 bases and J gave up 5 bases, with 10 bases separating them. The CDR3 is made up of 15 amino acids. In DNA, the CDR3 is TGTGCCAGCAGCTTAGAGGGGAGCTTAAATGAAAAACTGTTTTTT. Translated: CASSLEGSLNEKLFF.

This clone came up a few times. The chain has TRBV19 and TRBJ2-3; TRBD2 matches 12 bases. The germline V gene has CDR1 LNHDA and CDR2 SQIVND (reference sequence). The ends lost 5 bases at V and 5 bases at J; junction bases unmatched: 5. The CDR3 has 15 amino acids. The CDR3 here is CASSAGLAGKDTQYF. The CDR3 DNA sequence: TGTGCCAGTAGTGCTGGACTAGCGGGGAAAGATACGCAGTATTTT.

This clone was detected only a few times. V and J are TRBV7-2 and TRBJ1-5; 7 bases map to TRBD1. This CDR3 region has 15 residues. Trimming took 1 base from V and 3 from J; bases not matched to a gene: 3. Per the germline V gene, CDR1 is SGHTA and CDR2 is FQGNSA. CDR3 DNA: TGTGCCAGCAGCTTAGGGGGACAGCCCAATCAGCCCCAGCATTTT. It codes for CASSLGGQPNQPQHF. Combining the CDR3 with reference TRBV7-2 and TRBJ1-5 gives the whole variable domain GAGVSQSPSNKVTEKGKDVELRCDPISGHTALYWYRQSLGQGLEFLIYFQGNSAPDKSGLPSDRFSAERTGGSVSTLTIQRTQQEDSAVYLCASSLGGQPNQPQHFGDGTRLSIL.

This clone has just a few counts. The chain joins TRBV7-3 to TRBJ2-5; the match to TRBD2 covers 9 bases. Germline V gene lookup returns CDR1 SGHTA and CDR2 FQGTGA. The V gene end was trimmed by 2 bases and the J gene end by 5 bases; junction bases not matched to a gene: 6. This CDR3 is 15 amino acids long. CDR3 nucleotide sequence: TGTGCCAGCAGCTTAGGCGGGGGGGTGTGGGAGACCCAGTACTTC. It encodes CASSLGGGVWETQYF. Supplemented by reference TRBV7-3 and TRBJ2-5, the full variable domain reads GAGVSQTPSNKVTEKGKYVELRCDPISGHTALYWYRQSLGQGPEFLIYFQGTGAADDSGLPNDRFFAVRPEGSVSTLKIQRTERGDSAVYLCASSLGGGVWETQYFGPGTRLLVL.

The sample holds a few counts of this clone. V usage is TRBV9 and J usage is TRBJ2-5, with TRBD1 matching 8 bases. The DNA end lines up better with TRBJ2-7; the J call may be wrong. Germline V gene data show CDR1 as SGDLS and CDR2 as YYNGEE. CDR3 length: 13 amino acids. The CDR3 DNA follows: TGTGCCAGCAGCGCGGGACAGGACTACGAGCAGTACTTC. Protein product: CASSAGQDYEQYF.

In this sample, this clone turned up a few times. The chain has TRBV7-9 and TRBJ2-7; D is perhaps TRBD2 (6 bases). This CDR3 comprises 15 residues. In germline, CDR1 is SEHNR, CDR2 FQNEAQ (reference sequence). V lost 0 bases and J 2 bases, leaving 11 bases between the germline ends. Here the CDR3 reads CASSLALAGTYEQYF. The CDR3 DNA follows: TGTGCCAGCAGCTTAGCCCTGGCGGGGACCTACGAGCAGTACTTC.

Comment on this clone: Possible read error: a much larger clone is one base away. The same CDR3 also results from other DNA sequences found in this sample. CDR3 loop: CASSSRDTQYF. CDR3 DNA sequence: TGTGCCAGCAGCTCCCGGGATACGCAGTATTTT. The chain links TRBV7-9 to TRBJ2-3; D is unresolved. Trimming cost V 4 bases and J 6 bases, with 5 bases left between them. The CDR3 is 11 residues long. Germline V gene lookup returns CDR1 SEHNR and CDR2 FQNEAQ (reference sequence).

This chain joins TRBV7-9 and TRBJ2-7, with 7 bases identical to TRBD1. CDR3 length: 15 residues. The germline gives CDR1 SEHNR, CDR2 FQNEAQ (reference sequence). Germline trimming cut 5 bases from V and 2 bases from J; bases unmatched to any gene: 9. The CDR3 sequence: CASSQIRGRPYEQYF. CDR3 nucleotide sequence: TGTGCCAGCAGCCAGATCAGGGGGAGACCCTACGAGCAGTACTTC.

Only a few counts were recorded for this clone. The chain combines TRBV11-3 with TRBJ1-4, with D unclear. Between the trimmed V and J ends, which lost 10 bases and 8 bases, there was a span of 17 bases. Germline V gene lookup returns CDR1 SGHNT and CDR2 YENEEA. The CDR3 totals 13 residues. This chain's CDR3 is CATSGRHLEKLFF. The DNA of the CDR3 is TGTGCCACCTCGGGGAGACATCTCGAAAAACTGTTTTTT.

The chain combines TRBV6-5 with TRBJ2-5; tentative D call: TRBD2 (6 bases). Trimming left V 0 bases short and J 8 bases short, with 19 bases between. The CDR3 length is 16 residues. In germline, CDR1 is MNHEY, CDR2 SVGAGI. This chain's CDR3 is CASSYSKQGGWETQYF. The CDR3 coding sequence is TGTGCCAGCAGTTACTCGAAGCAGGGAGGTTGGGAAACCCAGTACTTC.

This clone was counted between two and nine times. The chain carries TRBV29-1 and TRBJ1-6; tentatively, D is TRBD1 (5 bases). The CDR3 length is 14 residues. The V gene's germline CDR1 is SQVTM and CDR2 ANQGSEA. Deletions cut 2 bases from V and 10 bases from J, with 15 bases between. This CDR3 is CSVEPARAGSPLHF. The CDR3 nucleotides are TGCAGCGTTGAACCTGCCAGGGCAGGATCACCCCTCCACTTT.

This clone was seen repeatedly, ten times or more. This sequence joins TRBV4-3 and TRBJ2-3, with TRBD2 as a possible D gene (5 bases). The V gene lost 1 base and the J gene lost 2 bases, with 10 bases spanning the gap. The CDR3 has 15 residues. The germline V gene has CDR1 LGHNA and CDR2 YSLEER. In nucleotides, the CDR3 is TGCGCCAGCAGCCAAGTAAGCGGTTCCACAGATACGCAGTATTTT. It codes for CASSQVSGSTDTQYF.

The chain recombines TRBV6-1 with TRBJ2-7; D call uncertain. The ends were cut back, 6 bases at V and 3 bases at J, with 9 bases in the middle. The CDR3 totals 12 residues. From germline, CDR1 is MNHNS and CDR2 SASEGT. CDR3 protein: CASRRSLYEQYF. The CDR3 region has the DNA TGTGCCAGCAGACGGAGCCTCTACGAGCAGTACTTC.

This clone has ten or more counts. The chain has TRBV28 and TRBJ2-7; D perhaps matches TRBD1 (5 bases). Germline loops: CDR1 MDHEN, CDR2 SYDVKM. The CDR3 length is 14 residues. V was trimmed by 7 bases and J by 0 bases, leaving 13 bases between them. Here the CDR3 reads CASNTQGFSYEQYF. The CDR3 DNA follows: TGTGCCAGCAATACTCAGGGATTCTCCTACGAGCAGTACTTC. The full variable domain, in which reference TRBV28 and TRBJ2-7 provide the parts outside the CDR3, is DVKVTQSSRYLVKRTGEKVFLECVQDMDHENMFWYRQDPGLGLRLIYFSYDVKMKEKGDIPEGYSVSREKKERFSLILESASTNQTSMYLCASNTQGFSYEQYFGPGTRLTVT.

This chain joins TRBV27 and TRBJ2-7; D perhaps matches TRBD1 (6 bases). Germline V gene sequence: CDR1 MNHEY, CDR2 SMNVEV (reference sequence). The CDR3 has 13 amino acids. V lost 11 bases, J lost 5 bases, and 19 bases lay in between. DNA for the CDR3: TGTGCCGGAAGGGAAGGGGGAGTAAACGAGCAGTACTTC. The encoded protein is CAGREGGVNEQYF.

This clone appeared a few times. The V gene is TRBV25-1, the J gene TRBJ1-6; D is unresolved. Germline CDR1 reads MGHDK; CDR2 reads SYGVNS. The CDR3 covers 10 residues. V lost 0 bases and J lost 15, with 3 bases in between. CDR3 sequence: CASSEYGLHF. The CDR3 DNA follows: TGTGCCAGCAGTGAATACGGCCTCCACTTT.

This clone has a handful of counts. The chain uses TRBV28 and TRBJ2-7; D is perhaps TRBD1 (5 bases). Germline V lookup: CDR1 MDHEN, CDR2 SYDVKM. V was trimmed by 2 bases and J by 5 bases, leaving 13 bases between them. The CDR3 runs 14 residues. In DNA, the CDR3 is TGTGCCAGCAGTTTAATTCAGGGCAACCACGAGCAGTACTTC. This translates into CASSLIQGNHEQYF.

The chain recombines TRBV5-1 with TRBJ2-5; 9 bases fit TRBD1. CDR3 length: 14 residues. V was clipped by 2 bases and J by 5 bases; unmatched bases: 4. Germline CDR1 reads SGHRS; CDR2 reads YFSETQ. The CDR3 DNA reads TGCGCCAGCAGCTTCGGACAGGGGCGGGAGACCCAGTACTTC. Protein product: CASSFGQGRETQYF. The full variable domain, with the rest looked up from reference TRBV5-1 and TRBJ2-5, is KAGVTQTPRYLIKTRGQQVTLSCSPISGHRSVSWYQQTPGQGLQFLFEYFSETQRNKGNFPGRFSGRQFSNSRSEMNVSTLELGDSALYLCASSFGQGRETQYFGPGTRLLVL.

This clone turned up a few times. V usage is TRBV7-3 and J usage is TRBJ2-5; TRBD2 aligns across 10 bases. The germline V gene encodes CDR1 SGHTA and CDR2 FQGTGA. The V and J ends lost 5 bases and 10 bases, in that order; junction bases with no gene match: 7. The CDR3 has 13 amino acids. The CDR3 region has the DNA TGTGCCAGCAGCGAAGCGGGGGGGGACATCCAGTACTTC. Residues: CASSEAGGDIQYF.

V is TRBV2 and J is TRBJ2-7, with a weak D call TRBD1 (7 bases). V was clipped by 1 base and J by 5 bases, with 15 bases between them. This CDR3 is 15 amino acids long. The germline gives CDR1 SNHLY, CDR2 FYNNEI. As DNA, the CDR3 is TGTGCCAGCAGTGAAGTGGAGGGGGCGCCCGACGAGCAGTACTTC. It encodes CASSEVEGAPDEQYF.

The V call is TRBV21-1, the J call TRBJ2-5; the listed D gene, TRBD2, was not tested against the DNA. TRBV21-1 is a listed pseudogene. This CDR3 has 16 amino acids. Written as DNA, the CDR3 is TGTGCCAGCAGCAAAGCGCGAGACTACCTCCGGGAGACCCAGTACTTC. Its protein product is CASSKARDYLRETQYF.

This chain links TRBV5-6 with TRBJ1-5; 8 bases fit TRBD1. The J segment lost 7 bases and the V segment lost 3 bases, leaving 15 bases of the junction unmatched. The CDR3 loop spans 17 amino acids. Germline assignment: CDR1 SGHDT and CDR2 YYEEEE. The CDR3 sequence is CASSSGWGQGARQPQHF. Written as DNA, the CDR3 is TGTGCCAGCAGCTCCGGATGGGGGCAGGGGGCGCGGCAGCCCCAGCATTTT.

There are a few counts of this clone. This rearrangement joins TRBV2 to TRBJ2-7; 9 bases line up with TRBD2. CDR1 is SNHLY, CDR2 FYNNEI, per germline. Trimming took 6 bases from V and 4 from J; bases not matched to a gene: 4. The CDR3 has 13 residues. The CDR3 sequence: CASRLAGGYEQYF. Written as DNA, the CDR3 is TGTGCCAGCAGACTAGCGGGTGGGTACGAGCAGTACTTC.

The chain is built from TRBV27 and TRBJ2-6; D perhaps matches TRBD1 (6 bases). CDR1 MNHEY and CDR2 SMNVEV come from the germline V gene (reference sequence). The CDR3 is 17 amino acids. Between the trimmed V and J ends, which lost 5 bases and 0 bases, there was a span of 14 bases. DNA for the CDR3: TGTGCCAGCAGTGTACAGGGTTTAACCTCTGGGGCCAACGTCCTGACTTTC. It translates to CASSVQGLTSGANVLTF.

This clone turned up a few times. The chain links TRBV7-3 to TRBJ2-7; 11 nucleotides align to TRBD1. The CDR3 totals 15 residues. With V trimmed by 2 bases and J by 2 bases, 2 bases remained unmatched. Germline V gene lookup returns CDR1 SGHTA and CDR2 FQGTGA. The CDR3 sequence: CASSLGTGGAYEQYF. CDR3 nucleotide sequence: TGTGCCAGCAGCTTAGGGACAGGGGGAGCCTACGAGCAGTACTTC.

This clone was picked up many times. This chain joins TRBV7-9 and TRBJ1-4; 7 nucleotides match TRBD1. Germline V gene sequence: CDR1 SEHNR, CDR2 FQNEAQ (reference sequence). The CDR3 spans 15 residues. V lost 5 bases and J lost 7; bases outside the gene matches: 10. The CDR3, as DNA: TGTGCCAGCAGCACAGGGGCCGGGTCGCCTGAAAAACTGTTTTTT. This sequence encodes CASSTGAGSPEKLFF. The full variable domain, completed using reference TRBV7-9 and TRBJ1-4, is DTGVSQNPRHKITKRGQNVTFRCDPISEHNRLYWYRQTLGQGPEFLTYFQNEAQLEKSRLLSDRFSAERPKGSFSTLEIQRTEQGDSAMYLCASSTGAGSPEKLFFGSGTQLSVL.

In its sample, this clone was seen a few times. The chain employs TRBV6-5 and TRBJ2-5, with TRBD2 matching 7 bases. The CDR3 is 15 amino acids. Germline CDR1 reads MNHEY; CDR2 reads SVGAGI. The V segment lost 7 bases and the J segment 1 base; nucleotides outside the gene matches: 9. CDR3 DNA: TGTGCCAGCACCCCGGGCGGGGGACTCCAAGAGACCCAGTACTTC. Translating it yields CASTPGGGLQETQYF.

In this sample, this clone turned up a few times. This chain joins TRBV11-2 and TRBJ1-2; 10 positions match TRBD1. Germline V lookup: CDR1 SGHAT, CDR2 FQNNGV. V lost 1 base to trimming and J lost 4 bases; unmatched junction nucleotides: 0. The CDR3 runs 14 residues. In DNA form, the CDR3 reads TGTGCCAGCAGCTTAGGGACAGGGGGCTATGGCTACACCTTC. As protein: CASSLGTGGYGYTF.

This clone was counted between two and nine times. This chain links TRBV5-5 with TRBJ1-2; TRBD1 might be the D (6 bases). The CDR3 sequence is 15 residues long. The V gene's germline CDR1 is SGHKS and CDR2 YYEKEE (reference sequence). V was clipped by 4 bases and J by 0 bases, with 13 bases between them. The CDR3: CASSPGHLANYGYTF. The CDR3 nucleotides read TGTGCCAGCAGCCCGGGACACCTAGCTAACTATGGCTACACCTTC.

In its sample, this clone was seen many times. The CDR3 protein is CASSEGGAYGYTF. As DNA, the CDR3 is TGTGCCAGCAGCGAAGGGGGAGCCTATGGCTACACCTTC. This chain links TRBV7-3 with TRBJ1-2, with a possible D match to TRBD1 (6 bases). Looked up from germline, CDR1 is SGHTA and CDR2 is FQGTGA. The CDR3 has 13 amino acids. Trimming removed 5 bases from V and 4 bases from J, with 11 bases in between.